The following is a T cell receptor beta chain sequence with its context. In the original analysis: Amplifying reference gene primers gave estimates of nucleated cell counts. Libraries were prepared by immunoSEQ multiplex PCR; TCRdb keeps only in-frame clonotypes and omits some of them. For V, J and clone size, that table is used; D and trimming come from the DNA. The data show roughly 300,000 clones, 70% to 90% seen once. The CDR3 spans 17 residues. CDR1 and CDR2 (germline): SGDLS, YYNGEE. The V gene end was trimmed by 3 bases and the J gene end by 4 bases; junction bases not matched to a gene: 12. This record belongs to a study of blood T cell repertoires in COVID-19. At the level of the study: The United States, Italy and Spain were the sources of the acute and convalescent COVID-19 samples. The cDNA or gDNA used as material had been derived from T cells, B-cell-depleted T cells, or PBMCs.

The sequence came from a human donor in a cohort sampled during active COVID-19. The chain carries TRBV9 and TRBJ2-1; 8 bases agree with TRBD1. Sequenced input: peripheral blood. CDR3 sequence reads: CASSALQGAGIYNEQFF. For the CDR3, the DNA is TGTGCCAGCAGCGCCCTTCAGGGGGCGGGGATATACAATGAGCAGTTCTTC.